This T cell receptor beta chain was recovered during a study of blood T cell repertoires in COVID-19. Authors' data handling: Reference gene primer amplification in the assay estimated nucleated cell counts. Sequencing was performed with immunoSEQ multiplex PCR; in TCRdb, only in-frame clones are kept and a portion is missing. The V and J calls and the clone size are those of that table, but D and trimming were determined from the DNA. The table has about 330,000 clones, around nine tenths seen once. The sequence was obtained from a woman aged 25 to 39 who had recovered from COVID-19. The specimen sequenced was PBMCs or T cells enriched from blood (not recorded which).

CDR3 nucleotides: TGTGCCAGCAGCCCGCCCAGGGGATTGGACACTGAAGCTTTCTTT. It translates to CASSPPRGLDTEAFF. This chain joins TRBV7-9 and TRBJ1-1, with D possibly TRBD1 on 6 matching bases. The CDR3 loop spans 15 amino acids. Germline V gives CDR1 SEHNR, CDR2 FQNEAQ (reference sequence). Deletions cut 5 bases from V and 3 bases from J, with 16 bases between.